Following are 2 T cell receptor beta chains from one sample sequenced in a study of CXCR3-negative and CXCR3-positive naive CD8 T cells. Notes on the study in general: More hydrophobic TRB CDR3s were found in CXCR3-positive naive cells than in CXCR3-negative naive cells.

Which antigens these TCRs recognize remains unknown. The libraries of TRB cDNA were constructed through 5' RACE using UMI labels. TCRdb reprocessed the 5' RACE reads, keeping one entry per CDR3 protein, no DNA. Its listing shows about 86,000 distinct CDR3 sequences. Sequencing used naive CXCR3+ CD8+ T cells from blood. Subset of the sample: CD45RO-CCR7+CD27+CD95- naive CD8+ T cells expressing CXCR3 (TNR3+). The source is a human donor in good health. Some clones in this sample may be carry-over from other donors' samples.

The J gene is TRBJ2-1, the V gene TRBV27; as DNA is missing, the TRBD1 call by TCRdb cannot be tested. Germline-derived CDR1 and CDR2 are MNHEY and SMNVEV (reference sequence). CDR3 length: 15 amino acids. This chain's CDR3 is CASTRGDSSYNEQFF.

This chain joins TRBV27 and TRBJ2-2. Germline CDR1 reads MNHEY; CDR2 reads SMNVEV (reference sequence). The CDR3 covers 15 residues. Here the CDR3 reads CASSPSIAGDGELFF.